The 21 T cell receptor beta chains below come from one sample, sequenced in a study of early T cells in non-severe SARS-CoV-2 infection. TCRdb re-called the 5' RACE reads through MiXCR, storing one row per CDR3 protein. There are 50,000 to 60,000 distinct CDR3 sequences in the sample; approximately 6.7% occur only once, and 3.5% to 4% lies in the top ten. The sample comprised whole blood. The receptors originated from an adult who was a healthcare worker with PCR-confirmed SARS-CoV-2 infection or an uninfected control (not recorded which).

A few counts support this clonotype. The chain couples TRBV18 to TRBJ2-3; weak D call: TRBD2 (7 bases). The CDR3 sequence is 17 residues long. V gave up 1 base and J gave up 0 bases, with 14 bases separating them. The germline gives CDR1 KGHSH, CDR2 LQKENI. CDR3 DNA: TGTGCCAGCTCACCACTAACAGGGACTACTAGCACAGATACGCAGTATTTT. Residues: CASSPLTGTTSTDTQYF.

The sample holds a few counts of this clonotype. This chain connects TRBV18 to TRBJ1-3; D perhaps matches TRBD1 (5 bases). The length of the CDR3 is 14 residues. The V gene's germline CDR1 is KGHSH and CDR2 LQKENI. V shed 5 bases and J shed 1 base, with 9 bases lying between them. For the CDR3, the DNA is TGTGCCAGCTCAAACCAGGGTTCTGGAAACACCATATATTTT. Protein sequence: CASSNQGSGNTIYF. Variable domain in full (rest from reference TRBV18 and TRBJ1-3): NAGVMQNPRHLVRRRGQEARLRCSPMKGHSHVYWYRQLPEEGLKFMVYLQKENIIDESGMPKERFSAEFPKEGPSILRIQQVVRGDSAAYFCASSNQGSGNTIYFGEGSWLTVV.

Ten or more counts support this clonotype. This sequence joins TRBV7-2 and TRBJ2-1; unclear D gene. This CDR3 contains 16 residues. V was shortened by 3 bases and J by 2 bases, with 14 bases between the two germline ends. The germline CDR1 and CDR2 sequences are SGHTA and FQGNSA. CDR3 sequence reads: CASSFSHSLTYNEQFF. CDR3 nucleotide sequence: TGTGCCAGCAGCTTCTCCCACTCTCTAACCTACAATGAGCAGTTCTTC.

This clonotype appeared many times. The chain couples TRBV12-5 to TRBJ2-3; maybe TRBD2 (6 bases). CDR1 and CDR2 (germline): LGHNT, FRNRAP. With 7 bases removed from V and 0 bases from J, the gap between germline ends came to 17 bases. The CDR3 covers 16 residues. The CDR3 loop is CASALGGLTSTDTQYF. CDR3 coding DNA: TGTGCTAGTGCCTTGGGGGGTCTTACTAGCACAGATACGCAGTATTTT.

The genes are TRBV4-1 and TRBJ2-7; D gene uncertain. CDR3 length: 16 amino acids. Germline V CDR1 and CDR2: MGHRA, YSYEKL. The germline V and J ends were trimmed by 1 base and 0 bases, with 13 bases remaining between them. CDR3 residues: CASSQASDGSSYEQYF. CDR3 in DNA: TGCGCCAGCAGCCAAGCCAGCGACGGAAGCTCCTACGAGCAGTACTTC.

This clonotype has ten or more counts. The chain uses TRBV6-2 or TRBV6-3 and TRBJ2-1; TRBD1 aligns across 8 bases. The CDR3 contains 15 residues. Looked up from germline, CDR1 is MNHEY and CDR2 is SVGEGT. V shed 5 bases and J 1 base; nucleotides not matched to a gene: 4. The CDR3: CASSRRTGSYNEQFF. In DNA form, the CDR3 reads TGTGCCAGCAGTCGGCGGACAGGGTCCTACAATGAGCAGTTCTTC.

At least ten counts were recorded for this clonotype. The V gene is TRBV12-3 or TRBV12-4, the J gene TRBJ1-1; possible D gene TRBD1, 5 bases. The CDR3 contains 14 residues. Trimming took 1 base from V and 4 from J, leaving 10 bases between them. The CDR3 region is CASSLVGDGTEAFF. DNA for the CDR3: TGTGCCAGCAGTTTAGTAGGGGACGGCACTGAAGCTTTCTTT.

This clonotype was picked up many times. The V gene is TRBV13, the J gene TRBJ2-7, with D perhaps matching TRBD1 (5 bases). The germline CDR1 and CDR2 sequences are PRHDT and FYEKMQ (reference sequence). The CDR3 covers 14 residues. The germline V and J ends were trimmed by 5 bases and 1 base, with 12 bases remaining between them. The CDR3 nucleotides are TGTGCCAGCAGCGGACATAGAATATCCTACGAGCAGTACTTC. It translates to CASSGHRISYEQYF.

This clonotype showed up just a few times. This chain joins TRBV4-2 and TRBJ2-1, with D perhaps TRBD2 (6 bases). V was clipped by 1 base and J by 5 bases, with 15 bases between them. CDR1 is LGHNA and CDR2 is YNFKEQ in the germline V gene. This CDR3 spans 16 amino acids. CDR3 residues: CASSQAARGQNNEQFF. DNA for the CDR3: TGTGCCAGCAGCCAAGCAGCGCGGGGCCAAAACAATGAGCAGTTCTTC.

This clonotype was picked up many times. The V gene is TRBV6-1, the J gene TRBJ2-6; D uncertain. Germline V lookup: CDR1 MNHNS, CDR2 SASEGT. V dropped 5 bases and J dropped 0 bases, with 5 bases sitting between them. The CDR3 is 14 residues long. The CDR3: CASSYVSGANVLTF. The CDR3, as DNA: TGTGCCAGCAGTTACGTCTCTGGGGCCAACGTCCTGACTTTC.

Many counts were recorded for this clonotype. This chain joins TRBV28 and TRBJ1-5; no clear D. Trimming took 11 bases from V and 4 from J, leaving 15 bases between them. Germline lookup yields CDR1 MDHEN and CDR2 SYDVKM. The CDR3 extends over 13 amino acids. In nucleotides, the CDR3 is TGTGCCGGAACTGGGCAGAAGAATCAGCCCCAGCATTTT. This encodes CAGTGQKNQPQHF.

This chain uses TRBV12-3 or TRBV12-4 with TRBJ1-1; 9 bases agree with TRBD1. The CDR3 loop spans 14 amino acids. Trimming took 8 bases from V and 11 from J; bases not matched to a gene: 15. CDR3 in amino acids: CASRDRERSLNAFF. In DNA form, the CDR3 reads TGTGCCAGCCGGGACAGGGAAAGGTCCTTGAACGCTTTCTTT.

This clonotype was seen a few times. CDR3 residues: CASSGTVRNSNQPQHF. Here the CDR3 DNA reads TGTGCCAGCAGTGGGACAGTTCGTAATAGCAATCAGCCCCAGCATTTT. This chain connects TRBV6-1 to TRBJ1-5; TRBD1 is a possible D gene (6 bases). The germline V gene has CDR1 MNHNS and CDR2 SASEGT. This CDR3 spans 16 amino acids. Trimming cost V 4 bases and J 0 bases, with 13 bases left between them.

There are many counts of this clonotype. The CDR3 spells CASSPATTNTEAFF. In nucleotides, the CDR3 is TGTGCCAGCTCACCAGCCACCACGAACACTGAAGCTTTCTTT. V is TRBV18 and J is TRBJ1-1; D gene ambiguous. The CDR3 has 14 amino acids. In germline, CDR1 is KGHSH, CDR2 LQKENI. The V and J ends lost 2 bases and 1 base respectively, with 8 bases between them.

Ten or more counts support this clonotype. The V and J genes are TRBV4-3 and TRBJ2-7; D is ambiguous. CDR3 length: 14 amino acids. Germline V CDR1 and CDR2: LGHNA, YSLEER. V lost 3 bases to trimming and J lost 1 base, with 10 bases between them. In DNA form, the CDR3 reads TGCGCCAGCAGCCAGGCCTATGGGTCCTACGAGCAGTACTTC. Its translation: CASSQAYGSYEQYF.

Here the CDR3 reads CASSRDRSPYGYTF. In DNA form, the CDR3 reads TGTGCCAGCTCACGGGACAGGAGCCCCTATGGCTACACCTTC. The V call is TRBV18, the J call TRBJ1-2; 8 bases are a match to TRBD1. J was trimmed by 4 bases and V by 4 bases; bases with no gene match: 5. The CDR3 is 14 residues long. Germline V CDR1 and CDR2: KGHSH, LQKENI.

This clonotype was observed many times. J is TRBJ2-7 and V is TRBV7-2; a weak D match, TRBD1 (6 bases). The CDR3 consists of 12 residues. The V gene lost 5 bases and the J gene lost 3 bases, with 8 bases spanning the gap. Germline V gives CDR1 SGHTA, CDR2 FQGNSA. CDR3 coding DNA: TGTGCCAGCAGCCGACAGGACTACGAGCAGTACTTC. It encodes CASSRQDYEQYF.

This clonotype was recorded at least ten times. This chain connects TRBV6-5 to TRBJ1-2; the D gene is possibly TRBD1 (5 bases). This CDR3 spans 15 amino acids. Per germline, CDR1 MNHEY and CDR2 SVGAGI. V shed 0 bases and J shed 3 bases, with 11 bases lying between them. As DNA, the CDR3 is TGTGCCAGCAGTTACTCGATCGAAGGGGACTATGGCTACACCTTC. It translates to CASSYSIEGDYGYTF.

This clonotype occurred many times. V usage is TRBV5-1 and J usage is TRBJ1-2; D not certain. V lost 3 bases to trimming and J lost 0 bases, with 24 bases between them. The germline gives CDR1 SGHRS, CDR2 YFSETQ. The CDR3 length is 19 residues. CDR3 amino acids: CASSWMTRRSTSTNYGYTF. CDR3 DNA sequence: TGCGCCAGCAGCTGGATGACACGCCGCTCAACATCTACTAACTATGGCTACACCTTC. Combining the CDR3 with reference TRBV5-1 and TRBJ1-2 gives the whole variable domain KAGVTQTPRYLIKTRGQQVTLSCSPISGHRSVSWYQQTPGQGLQFLFEYFSETQRNKGNFPGRFSGRQFSNSRSEMNVSTLELGDSALYLCASSWMTRRSTSTNYGYTFGSGTRLTVV.

This clonotype was recorded at least ten times. The J gene is TRBJ1-5, the V gene TRBV28, with 10 bases that match TRBD1. Germline CDR1 and CDR2: MDHEN and SYDVKM. Germline trimming cut 6 bases from V and 7 bases from J; bases unmatched to any gene: 12. The length of the CDR3 is 16 residues. The CDR3 region is CASSLPTGGMGQPQHF. Here the CDR3 DNA reads TGTGCCAGCAGCCTTCCGACAGGGGGCATGGGGCAGCCCCAGCATTTT. Full variable domain (rest looked up from reference TRBV28 and TRBJ1-5): DVKVTQSSRYLVKRTGEKVFLECVQDMDHENMFWYRQDPGLGLRLIYFSYDVKMKEKGDIPEGYSVSREKKERFSLILESASTNQTSMYLCASSLPTGGMGQPQHFGDGTRLSIL.

The sample holds a few counts of this clonotype. The rearrangement uses TRBV3-1 and TRBJ1-1; D is ambiguous. The CDR3 sequence is 15 residues long. Germline V gene sequence: CDR1 LGHDT, CDR2 YNNKEL (reference sequence). V was trimmed by 0 bases and J by 0 bases, leaving 8 bases between them. The CDR3: CASSQDLAMNTEAFF. The CDR3 bases are TGTGCCAGCAGCCAAGATTTGGCAATGAACACTGAAGCTTTCTTT.